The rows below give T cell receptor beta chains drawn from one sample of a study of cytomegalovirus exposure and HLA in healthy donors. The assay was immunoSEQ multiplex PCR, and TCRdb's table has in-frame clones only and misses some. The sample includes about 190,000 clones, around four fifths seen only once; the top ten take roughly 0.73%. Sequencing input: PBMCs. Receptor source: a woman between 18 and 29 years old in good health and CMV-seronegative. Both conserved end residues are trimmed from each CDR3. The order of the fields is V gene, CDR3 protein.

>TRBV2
ASSVDRGRETQY
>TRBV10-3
AISEGQGPNEQF
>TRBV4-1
ASSPALGRADEQY
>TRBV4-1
ASSQGVGYNEQF
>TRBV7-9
ASSGRVQF
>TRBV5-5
ASSQPTVVNTEAF
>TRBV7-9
ASSPGYPLTYEQY
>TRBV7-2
ASSLDSGPNEQF
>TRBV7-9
ASSLIGGQYGYT
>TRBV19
ASSTGVDSPLH
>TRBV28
ASSSPGPSYEQY
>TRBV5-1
ASRRDGHVGARETQY
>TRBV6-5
ASSYGQNTEAF
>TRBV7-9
ASSTTAGAQDTQY
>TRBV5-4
AFGAGGFTDTQY